These T cell receptor beta chains were read from a single sample in a study of monozygotic twins with cystic fibrosis. Here immunoSEQ multiplex PCR was the method, and the copy in TCRdb shows in-frame clones only, minus some. Among 12,000 to 15,000 clones listed, 85% to 90% were seen once. What was sequenced was blood. All receptors come from a boy between 5 and 17 years old with cystic fibrosis. CDR3s include the opening cysteine and the closing phenylalanine or tryptophan. Fields, in order: J gene, clone size, D gene, V gene, CDR3 protein, CDR3 DNA. The D gene is left open where the match is weak. Some rows mark clone size as missing; the rest say once, few, many or name a class of expanded clone.

j_call: TRBJ2-7
clone_size: NA
d_call: NA
v_call: TRBV29-1
cdr3_aa: CSVEDPFTYEQYF
cdr3_nt: TGCAGCGTTGAAGATCCCTTCACCTACGAGCAGTACTTC

j_call: TRBJ1-2
clone_size: NA
d_call: NA
v_call: TRBV9
cdr3_aa: CASSVLGNGYTF
cdr3_nt: TGTGCCAGCAGCGTACTAGGGAATGGCTACACCTTC

j_call: TRBJ2-7
clone_size: NA
d_call: TRBD2
v_call: TRBV7-9
cdr3_aa: CASSRYSGLAGGSYEQYF
cdr3_nt: TGTGCCAGCAGCCGGTATTCGGGACTAGCGGGGGGTTCCTACGAGCAGTACTTC

j_call: TRBJ1-1
clone_size: NA
d_call: NA
v_call: TRBV18
cdr3_aa: CASSPLEQPYAPEPMNTEAFF
cdr3_nt: TGTGCCAGCTCTCCACTGGAACAGCCCTACGCTCCAGAGCCTATGAACACTGAAGCTTTCTTT

j_call: TRBJ1-5
clone_size: once
d_call: NA
v_call: TRBV27
cdr3_aa: CASSVTGSNQPQHF
cdr3_nt: TGTGCCAGCAGTGTCACAGGGTCCAATCAGCCCCAGCATTTT

j_call: TRBJ1-3
clone_size: NA
d_call: NA
v_call: TRBV7-2
cdr3_aa: CASSLARGSSGNTIYF
cdr3_nt: TGTGCCAGCAGCCTCGCCCGGGGCAGCTCTGGAAACACCATATATTTT

j_call: TRBJ1-2
clone_size: NA
d_call: NA
v_call: TRBV7-9
cdr3_aa: CASSFNQANYGYTF
cdr3_nt: TGTGCCAGCAGCTTCAACCAGGCTAACTATGGCTACACCTTC

j_call: TRBJ1-1
clone_size: once
d_call: NA
v_call: TRBV23-1
cdr3_aa: CASCFEDIGTEAFF
cdr3_nt: TGCGCCAGCTGTTTTGAGGATATCGGCACTGAAGCTTTCTTT

j_call: TRBJ2-2
clone_size: NA
d_call: TRBD2
v_call: TRBV4-1
cdr3_aa: CASSQAGLAGINTGELFF
cdr3_nt: TGCGCCAGCAGCCAAGCCGGACTAGCGGGGATCAACACCGGGGAGCTGTTTTTT

j_call: TRBJ2-2
clone_size: NA
d_call: TRBD2
v_call: TRBV4-1
cdr3_aa: CASSQEGMYAGGSTGELFF
cdr3_nt: TGCGCCAGCAGCCAAGAAGGGATGTACGCGGGGGGTAGCACCGGGGAGCTGTTTTTT

j_call: TRBJ2-3
clone_size: NA
d_call: TRBD2
v_call: TRBV4-2
cdr3_aa: CASSQDSGGPDTQYF
cdr3_nt: TGTGCCAGCAGCCAAGATTCGGGAGGGCCAGATACGCAGTATTTT

j_call: TRBJ1-6
clone_size: NA
d_call: NA
v_call: TRBV15
cdr3_aa: CATSRGTLRGVNSPLHF
cdr3_nt: TGTGCCACCAGCAGAGGGACTCTACGCGGGGTGAATTCACCCCTCCACTTT

j_call: TRBJ1-1
clone_size: NA
d_call: NA
v_call: TRBV15
cdr3_aa: CATSRAGGAEAFF
cdr3_nt: TGTGCCACCAGCAGAGCCGGGGGTGCTGAAGCTTTCTTT

j_call: TRBJ2-7
clone_size: NA
d_call: TRBD2
v_call: TRBV30
cdr3_aa: CAWSAGLAGYEQYF
cdr3_nt: TGTGCCTGGAGTGCCGGACTAGCGGGATACGAGCAGTACTTC

j_call: TRBJ2-7
clone_size: NA
d_call: NA
v_call: TRBV7-9
cdr3_aa: CASSPPQAVSYEQYF
cdr3_nt: TGTGCCAGCAGTCCACCTCAGGCCGTATCCTACGAGCAGTACTTC

j_call: TRBJ2-1
clone_size: NA
d_call: NA
v_call: TRBV28
cdr3_aa: CASSPRLGRQFF
cdr3_nt: TGTGCCAGCAGTCCCAGACTTGGGCGGCAGTTCTTC